A single sample gave rise to the 5 T cell receptor beta chains below, sequenced in a study of blood T cell repertoires in COVID-19. Using immunoSEQ multiplex PCR, the repertoire was profiled, and TCRdb retains in-frame clones only, with some absent. The sample contains hundreds of thousands of clones, 70% to 90% of which appear only once. The sequenced sample was peripheral blood. Source of these receptors: a woman between 18 and 30 years old who had recovered from COVID-19.

This clone has just one count. The chain combines TRBV7-9 with TRBJ2-4, with TRBD1 identical over 7 bases. The CDR3 spans 14 residues. Per the germline V gene, CDR1 is SEHNR and CDR2 is FQNEAQ (reference sequence). The V gene end was trimmed by 4 bases and the J gene end by 6 bases; junction bases not matched to a gene: 6. CDR3 DNA: TGTGCCAGCAGCTCCCCGGGACAGACAAACATTCAGTACTTC. Amino acids: CASSSPGQTNIQYF. The full variable domain, rest sourced from reference TRBV7-9 and TRBJ2-4, is DTGVSQNPRHKITKRGQNVTFRCDPISEHNRLYWYRQTLGQGPEFLTYFQNEAQLEKSRLLSDRFSAERPKGSFSTLEIQRTEQGDSAMYLCASSSPGQTNIQYFGAGTRLSVL.

The chain carries TRBV18 and TRBJ2-3; 11 nucleotides align to TRBD2. Germline V lookup: CDR1 KGHSH, CDR2 LQKENI. This CDR3 is built from 15 residues. V was pared by 3 bases and J by 6 bases, with 5 bases of the junction left unmatched. The CDR3 DNA reads TGTGCCAGCTCACCTACTAGCGGGAGTGCGGATACGCAGTATTTT. It codes for CASSPTSGSADTQYF.

V and J are TRBV18 and TRBJ1-4; TRBD1 matches 8 bases. Germline assignment: CDR1 KGHSH and CDR2 LQKENI. V lost 0 bases, J lost 7 bases, and 4 bases stayed unmatched. The CDR3 has 15 residues. For the CDR3, the DNA is TGTGCCAGCTCACCACCTGGGACAGGAGGTGAAAAACTGTTTTTT. The encoded protein is CASSPPGTGGEKLFF.

The chain joins TRBV9 to TRBJ2-7; 7 bases agree with TRBD1. Germline V gene lookup returns CDR1 SGDLS and CDR2 YYNGEE. The CDR3 covers 16 residues. Losses at the gene ends were 2 bases for V and 0 bases for J; bases not matched to a gene: 8. The CDR3 is CASSVDGQVGSYEQYF. The CDR3 coding sequence is TGTGCCAGCAGCGTCGATGGACAGGTTGGCTCCTACGAGCAGTACTTC.

This clone showed up just a few times. V is TRBV30 and J is TRBJ1-1; D might be TRBD1 (6 bases). This CDR3 has 14 residues. V gave up 1 base and J gave up 0 bases, with 9 bases separating them. CDR1 and CDR2 from the germline V gene are GTSNPN and SVGIG (reference sequence). CDR3 loop: CAWSGGQLNTEAFF. As DNA, the CDR3 is TGTGCCTGGAGTGGCGGACAGCTGAACACTGAAGCTTTCTTT.